This is a list of T cell receptor beta chains from one sample in a study of T cell responses to AZD1222 COVID-19 vaccine. Assay: immunoSEQ multiplex PCR; the TCRdb copy retains only in-frame clones and omits some. The data show some 140,000 clones, 85% to 95% seen once. The sequencing here drew on peripheral blood, taken on day 0 of AZD1222 vaccination. The receptor set was obtained from an adult in good health. Both conserved end residues are part of each CDR3. The order of the fields is V gene, CDR3 protein.

v_gene: TRBV24-1
CDR3aa: CATSDSQNVGGYTF

v_gene: TRBV30
CDR3aa: CAWSVGTLNTEAFF

v_gene: TRBV10-1
CDR3aa: CASSESNFPGPYGYTF

v_gene: TRBV5-1
CDR3aa: CASSQATFSYNEQFF

v_gene: TRBV30
CDR3aa: CAWTIAAHNEQFF

v_gene: TRBV28
CDR3aa: CASSERGTDTVNTEAFF

v_gene: TRBV19
CDR3aa: CASSWGSSYGYTF

v_gene: TRBV20-1
CDR3aa: CSASRGSDTGELFF

v_gene: TRBV4-3
CDR3aa: CASSQGGLAGAEQFF

v_gene: TRBV5-1
CDR3aa: CASQRGGSLVSSYHEQFF

v_gene: TRBV5-1
CDR3aa: CASSLLGSDYNEQFF

v_gene: TRBV29-1
CDR3aa: CSVSAGVDTEAFF

v_gene: TRBV19
CDR3aa: CASSISPGLVSEQYF

v_gene: TRBV7-6
CDR3aa: CASSLLPPEADTQYF

v_gene: TRBV9
CDR3aa: CASSVVKGTEAFF

v_gene: TRBV11-2
CDR3aa: CASSRGHPVGEKLFF

v_gene: TRBV6-5
CDR3aa: CASSYSGGRRNSPLHF

v_gene: TRBV15
CDR3aa: CATSRFVTDTQYF

v_gene: TRBV13
CDR3aa: CASSLARVSGNTIYF

v_gene: TRBV5-6
CDR3aa: CASSRGVGTGDRNEQFF

v_gene: TRBV30
CDR3aa: CAWRLGVGGYTF

v_gene: TRBV9
CDR3aa: CASSVSSTAGAYNEQFF

v_gene: TRBV18
CDR3aa: CASSPNTGHETQYF

v_gene: TRBV30
CDR3aa: CAWMARGGEQYF

v_gene: TRBV4-2
CDR3aa: CASSPTPSVAGIDEQFF

v_gene: TRBV7-6
CDR3aa: CASSNQPGQGGNTIYF

v_gene: TRBV11-3
CDR3aa: CASSFLTSRGAFF

v_gene: TRBV7-9
CDR3aa: CASSLAVAGELFF

v_gene: TRBV5-1
CDR3aa: CASSWTGLNTEAFF

v_gene: TRBV27
CDR3aa: CASIQTGTSGTGLADTQYF

v_gene: TRBV15
CDR3aa: CATSRDFVNTNQPQHF

v_gene: TRBV5-8
CDR3aa: CASSLVRGRPNEKLFF

v_gene: TRBV6-5
CDR3aa: CASSLIAGYGYTF

v_gene: TRBV4-1
CDR3aa: CASSPQNPTSLLAGELFF

v_gene: TRBV4-2
CDR3aa: CASSQELGGGTEAFF

v_gene: TRBV5-1
CDR3aa: CASSFGYQETQYF

v_gene: TRBV5-6
CDR3aa: CASSLRTVTNEKLFF